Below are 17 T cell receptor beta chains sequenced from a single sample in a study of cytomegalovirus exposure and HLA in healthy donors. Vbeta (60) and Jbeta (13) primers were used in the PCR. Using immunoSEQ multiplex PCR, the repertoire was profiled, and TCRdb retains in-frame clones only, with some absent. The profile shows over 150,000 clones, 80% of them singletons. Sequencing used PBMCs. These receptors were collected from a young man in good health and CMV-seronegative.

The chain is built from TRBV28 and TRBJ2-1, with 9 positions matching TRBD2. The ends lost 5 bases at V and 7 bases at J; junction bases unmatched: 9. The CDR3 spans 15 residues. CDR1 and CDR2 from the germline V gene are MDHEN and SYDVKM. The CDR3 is CASSPLASGKNEQFF. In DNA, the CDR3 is TGTGCCAGCAGTCCTTTAGCTAGCGGGAAAAATGAGCAGTTCTTC.

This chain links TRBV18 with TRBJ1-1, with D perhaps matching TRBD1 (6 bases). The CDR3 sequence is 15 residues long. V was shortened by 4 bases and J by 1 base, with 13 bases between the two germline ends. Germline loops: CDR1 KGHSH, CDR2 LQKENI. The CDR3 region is CASSLGANRNTEAFF. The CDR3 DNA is TGTGCCAGCTCACTGGGGGCGAATCGGAACACTGAAGCTTTCTTT. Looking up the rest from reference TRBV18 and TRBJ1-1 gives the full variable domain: NAGVMQNPRHLVRRRGQEARLRCSPMKGHSHVYWYRQLPEEGLKFMVYLQKENIIDESGMPKERFSAEFPKEGPSILRIQQVVRGDSAAYFCASSLGANRNTEAFFGQGTRLTVV.

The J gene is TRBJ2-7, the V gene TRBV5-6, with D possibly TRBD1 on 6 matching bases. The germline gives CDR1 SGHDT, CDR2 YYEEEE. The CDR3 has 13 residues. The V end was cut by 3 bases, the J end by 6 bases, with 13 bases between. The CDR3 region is CASSSGDISEQYF. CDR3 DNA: TGTGCCAGCAGCTCAGGGGACATTAGCGAGCAGTACTTC.

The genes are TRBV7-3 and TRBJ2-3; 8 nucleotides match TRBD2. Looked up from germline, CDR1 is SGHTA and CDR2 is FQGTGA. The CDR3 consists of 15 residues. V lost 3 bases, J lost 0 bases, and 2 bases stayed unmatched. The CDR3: CASSFIAGSTDTQYF. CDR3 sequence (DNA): TGTGCCAGCAGCTTCATAGCGGGAAGCACAGATACGCAGTATTTT.

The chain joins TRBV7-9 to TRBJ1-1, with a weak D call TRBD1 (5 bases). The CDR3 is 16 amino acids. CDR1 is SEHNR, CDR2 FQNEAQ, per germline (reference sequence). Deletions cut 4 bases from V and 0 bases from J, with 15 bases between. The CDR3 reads CASSSPQTAMNTEAFF. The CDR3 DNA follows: TGTGCCAGCAGCTCCCCCCAGACAGCCATGAACACTGAAGCTTTCTTT.

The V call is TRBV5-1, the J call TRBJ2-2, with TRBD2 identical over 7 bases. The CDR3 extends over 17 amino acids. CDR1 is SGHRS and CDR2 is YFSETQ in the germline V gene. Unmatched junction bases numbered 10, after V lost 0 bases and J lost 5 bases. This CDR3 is CASSLARAGVSTGELFF. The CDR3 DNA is TGCGCCAGCAGCTTGGCTCGCGCGGGAGTGAGTACCGGGGAGCTGTTTTTT. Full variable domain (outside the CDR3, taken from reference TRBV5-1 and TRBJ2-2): KAGVTQTPRYLIKTRGQQVTLSCSPISGHRSVSWYQQTPGQGLQFLFEYFSETQRNKGNFPGRFSGRQFSNSRSEMNVSTLELGDSALYLCASSLARAGVSTGELFFGEGSRLTVL.

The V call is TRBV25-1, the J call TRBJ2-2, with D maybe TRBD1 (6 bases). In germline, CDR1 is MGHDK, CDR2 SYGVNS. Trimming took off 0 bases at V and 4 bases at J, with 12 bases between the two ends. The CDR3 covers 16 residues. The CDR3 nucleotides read TGTGCCAGCAGTGAATATGAGAACAGGGTCACCGGGGAGCTGTTTTTT. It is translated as CASSEYENRVTGELFF.

The CDR3 sequence: CASSPPGQGAYNEQFF. For the CDR3, the DNA is TGTGCCAGCAGTCCGCCGGGACAAGGTGCTTACAATGAGCAGTTCTTC. The rearrangement joins TRBV7-6 to TRBJ2-1; TRBD1 might be the D (6 bases). The V end lost 6 bases, the J end lost 4 bases, and 19 bases lay between the germline ends. CDR1 is SGHVS and CDR2 is FNYEAQ in the germline V gene. The CDR3 extends over 16 amino acids.

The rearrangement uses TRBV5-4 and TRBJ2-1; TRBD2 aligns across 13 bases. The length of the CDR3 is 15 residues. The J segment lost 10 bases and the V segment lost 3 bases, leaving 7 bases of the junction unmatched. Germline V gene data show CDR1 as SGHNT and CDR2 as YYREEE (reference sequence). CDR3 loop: CASSSGLAGAREQFF. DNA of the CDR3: TGTGCCAGCAGCTCCGGACTAGCGGGGGCACGGGAGCAGTTCTTC.

The CDR3 DNA follows: TGTGCCAGCCAGACAGGGGGCCGGTATGGCTACACCTTC. Translating gives CASQTGGRYGYTF. V is TRBV19 and J is TRBJ1-2, with TRBD1 identical over 10 bases. This CDR3 region has 13 residues. Unmatched junction bases numbered 6, after V lost 9 bases and J lost 5 bases. CDR1 is LNHDA and CDR2 is SQIVND in the germline V gene (reference sequence).

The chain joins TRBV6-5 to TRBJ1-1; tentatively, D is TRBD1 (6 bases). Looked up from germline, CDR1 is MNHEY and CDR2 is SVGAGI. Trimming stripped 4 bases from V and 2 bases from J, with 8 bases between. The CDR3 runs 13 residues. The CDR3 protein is CASSFRGNTEAFF. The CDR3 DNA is TGTGCCAGCAGTTTCAGGGGAAACACTGAAGCTTTCTTT.

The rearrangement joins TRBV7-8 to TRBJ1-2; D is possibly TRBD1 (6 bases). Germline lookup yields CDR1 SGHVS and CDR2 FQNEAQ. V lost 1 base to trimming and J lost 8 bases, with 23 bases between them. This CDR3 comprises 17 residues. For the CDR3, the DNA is TGTGCCAGCAGCTTAGTAGACAGGTGGCCGGGGGGTAACGGCTACACCTTC. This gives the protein CASSLVDRWPGGNGYTF. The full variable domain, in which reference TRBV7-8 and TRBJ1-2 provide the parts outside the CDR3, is GAGVSQSPRYKVAKRGQDVALRCDPISGHVSLFWYQQALGQGPEFLTYFQNEAQLDKSGLPSDRFFAERPEGSVSTLKIQRTQQEDSAVYLCASSLVDRWPGGNGYTFGSGTRLTVV.

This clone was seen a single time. The CDR3 sequence is CASSDSSGPTGELFF. The CDR3 DNA is TGTGCCAGCAGTGACTCTAGCGGGCCCACCGGGGAGCTGTTTTTT. This chain joins TRBV6-4 and TRBJ2-2, with TRBD2 identical over 7 bases. Germline lookup yields CDR1 MRHNA and CDR2 SNTAGT. This CDR3 has 15 amino acids. Trimming removed 0 bases from V and 4 bases from J; junction bases left unmatched: 2.

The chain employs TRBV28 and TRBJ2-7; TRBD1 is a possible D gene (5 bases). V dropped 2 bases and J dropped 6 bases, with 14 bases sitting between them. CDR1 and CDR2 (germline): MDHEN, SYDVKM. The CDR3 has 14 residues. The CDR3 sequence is CASSLRQGRAEQYF. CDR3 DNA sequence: TGTGCCAGCAGTTTAAGGCAGGGTCGGGCCGAGCAGTACTTC.

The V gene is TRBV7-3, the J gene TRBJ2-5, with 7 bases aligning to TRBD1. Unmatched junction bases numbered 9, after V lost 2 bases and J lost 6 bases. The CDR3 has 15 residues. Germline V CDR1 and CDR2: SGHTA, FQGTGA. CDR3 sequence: CASSLEQGRGQTQYF. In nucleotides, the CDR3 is TGTGCCAGCAGCTTAGAACAGGGGCGCGGGCAGACCCAGTACTTC.

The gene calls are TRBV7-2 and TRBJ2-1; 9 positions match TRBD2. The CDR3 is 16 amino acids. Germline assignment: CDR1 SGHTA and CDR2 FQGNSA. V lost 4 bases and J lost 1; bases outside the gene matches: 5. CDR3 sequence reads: CASSYLAGFSYNEQFF. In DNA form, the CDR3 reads TGTGCCAGCAGCTACCTAGCGGGGTTTTCCTACAATGAGCAGTTCTTC.

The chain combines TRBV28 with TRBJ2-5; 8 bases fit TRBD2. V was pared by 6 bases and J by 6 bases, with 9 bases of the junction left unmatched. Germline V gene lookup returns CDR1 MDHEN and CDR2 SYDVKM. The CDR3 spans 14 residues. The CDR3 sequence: CASSPGGGVKTQYF. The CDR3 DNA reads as TGTGCCAGCAGCCCGGGGGGGGGCGTAAAGACCCAGTACTTC.